This record covers a single T cell receptor (beta chain). Its target is not known. This CDR3 is built from 17 residues. The ends lost 3 bases at V and 3 bases at J; junction bases unmatched: 11. Germline CDR1 and CDR2: GTSNPN and SVGIG (reference sequence). Prior to sequencing, the ViraFEST assay stimulated PBMC with viral peptide pools, which expanded the antigen-specific CD4+ T cells. Following 10 days of culture, CD4+ T cells were isolated. BNT162b2 vaccine or mRNA-1273 vaccine was given to participants in two doses. Vaccinated recipients, who were negative for nucleocapsid antibodies, had no history of SARS-CoV-2 infection. This entry comes from a study of vaccination effects on CD4 cells after COVID-19. Findings and limits, study-wide: Late post-vaccination samples showed marked contraction of infection- and vaccine-induced clones. The study enrolled few convalescent patients and sampled no early post-infection timepoints. In vaccinees who were healthy, merely 1 out of 255 vaccine-induced clones cross-reacted with common cold coronaviruses.

Sequencing was performed with immunoSEQ multiplex PCR; in TCRdb, only in-frame clones are kept and a portion is missing. This table holds nearly 30,000 clones, almost 75% found once. The material was CD4+ T cells from PBMCs cultured with HCoV-229E spike peptides, obtained after COVID-19 vaccination. The sequence was obtained from a human donor who received a COVID-19 vaccine. The chain employs TRBV30 and TRBJ2-6; 7 bases fit TRBD2. This chain's CDR3 is CAWRRGPTSFGANVLTF. The CDR3, as DNA: TGTGCCTGGAGGAGGGGCCCGACTAGCTTTGGGGCCAACGTCCTGACTTTC.